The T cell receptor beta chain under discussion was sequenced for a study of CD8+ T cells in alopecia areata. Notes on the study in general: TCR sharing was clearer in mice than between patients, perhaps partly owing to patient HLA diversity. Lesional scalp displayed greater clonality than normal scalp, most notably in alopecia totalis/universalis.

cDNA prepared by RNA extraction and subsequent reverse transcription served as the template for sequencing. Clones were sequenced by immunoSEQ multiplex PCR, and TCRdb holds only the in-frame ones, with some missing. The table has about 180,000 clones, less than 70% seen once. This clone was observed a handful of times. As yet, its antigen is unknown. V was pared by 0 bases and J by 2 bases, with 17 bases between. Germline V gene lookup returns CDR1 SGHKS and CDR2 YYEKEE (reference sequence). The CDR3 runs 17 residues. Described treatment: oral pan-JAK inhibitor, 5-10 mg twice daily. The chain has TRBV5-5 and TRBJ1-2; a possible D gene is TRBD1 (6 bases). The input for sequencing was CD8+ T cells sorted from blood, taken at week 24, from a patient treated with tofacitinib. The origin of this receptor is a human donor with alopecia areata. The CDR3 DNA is TGTGCCAGCAGCTTGGAATCGAAGACGGACAGAAACTATGGCTACACCTTC. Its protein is CASSLESKTDRNYGYTF.